This T cell receptor (beta chain) was sequenced in a study of T cells in Graves' hyperthyroidism and ophthalmopathy. Study-level results: Also found in blood were most expanded thyroid clonotypes above 0.001.

On this clonotype: What it binds is not known.

Diagnoses were made from clinical symptoms, serum measures (thyroxine and TRAb), thyroid ultrasound and orbital computed tomography. The CDR3 runs to 15 residues. V lost 0 bases and J 3 bases, leaving 9 bases between the germline ends. Per germline, CDR1 LGHNA and CDR2 YNFKEQ. Amplified TCR beta CDR3 regions derived from RNA transcripts. The primer set for the first-round RT-PCR of the TCR CDR3 was HTBI. Each CDR3 protein gets one entry after TCRdb re-called the multiplex PCR reads with MiXCR. The profile covers 500,000 to 600,000 distinct CDR3 sequences, with just under 20% appearing a single time and about 50% taken by the ten largest.

This chain uses TRBV4-2 with TRBJ2-1, with D possibly TRBD2 on 5 matching bases. The sequenced sample consisted of blood. The receptor was derived from a man aged 40-55 years with Graves' ophthalmopathy. DNA for the CDR3: TGTGCCAGCAGCCAAGAGGACGGGGTCTACAATGAGCAGTTCTTC. Its protein is CASSQEDGVYNEQFF.